The subject of this entry is one T cell receptor (beta chain). The data were taken from a study of CD8 T cells in Susac syndrome. Random hexamers were used to reverse transcribe 0.5 to 1 ug of RNA. TCRdb re-called the immunoSEQ multiplex PCR reads with MiXCR, one entry per CDR3 protein. This sample has around 170,000 distinct CDR3 sequences, with around 95% found just once. TCR beta sequencing was performed on blood CD8+ and CD4+ T cells. V trimming: 4 bases; J trimming: 4 bases; junction bases outside the gene matches: 13. Looked up from germline, CDR1 is SGHRS and CDR2 is YFSETQ. The CDR3 length is 17 residues.

The chain recombines TRBV5-1 with TRBJ2-3, with 9 bases identical to TRBD1. The source material was CD8+ T cells from PBMCs. The source of this sequence is a human donor with Susac syndrome. CDR3 protein: CASSPDRGDWPPDTQYF. CDR3 coding DNA: TGCGCCAGCAGCCCGGACAGGGGAGATTGGCCCCCAGATACGCAGTATTTT. The entire variable domain, with the rest obtained from reference TRBV5-1 and TRBJ2-3, is as follows: KAGVTQTPRYLIKTRGQQVTLSCSPISGHRSVSWYQQTPGQGLQFLFEYFSETQRNKGNFPGRFSGRQFSNSRSEMNVSTLELGDSALYLCASSPDRGDWPPDTQYFGPGTRLTVL.